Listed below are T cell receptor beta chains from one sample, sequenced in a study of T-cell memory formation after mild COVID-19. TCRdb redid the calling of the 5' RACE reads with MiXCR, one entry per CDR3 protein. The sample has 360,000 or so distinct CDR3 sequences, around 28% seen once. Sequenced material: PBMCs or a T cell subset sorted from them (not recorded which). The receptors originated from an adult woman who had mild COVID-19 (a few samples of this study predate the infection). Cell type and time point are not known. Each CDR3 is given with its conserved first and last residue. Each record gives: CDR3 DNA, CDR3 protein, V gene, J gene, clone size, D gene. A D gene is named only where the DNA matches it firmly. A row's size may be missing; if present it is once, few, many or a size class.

TGCAGTGCTAGTACTCTGAATAATTCACCCCTCCACTTT,CSASTLNNSPLHF,TRBV20-1,TRBJ1-6,few,.
TGTGCCAGCAGTTCCTACCTTACTTACACGACAGATACGCAGTATTTT,CASSSYLTYTTDTQYF,TRBV6-6,TRBJ2-3,.,.
TGTGCCAGCAGCAAGGGGCCCGCGAACACTGAAGCTTTCTTT,CASSKGPANTEAFF,TRBV2,TRBJ1-1,.,.
TGTGCCACCAGTCCTAGCGGGAGAAAAACAGATACGCAGTATTTT,CATSPSGRKTDTQYF,TRBV24-1,TRBJ2-3,few,TRBD2
TGCGCCAGCAGCCAAGCTCCGGGACAGGGCTACGAGCAGTACTTC,CASSQAPGQGYEQYF,TRBV4-3,TRBJ2-7,.,TRBD1
TGTGCCACCTCTTCCCGGGGACCCGATCGGAAGACCCAGTACTTC,CATSSRGPDRKTQYF,TRBV24-1,TRBJ2-5,few,.
TGCGCCAGCAGCCAAGGTTCTGTACCCAACTACACCTTC,CASSQGSVPNYTF,TRBV4-3,TRBJ1-2,.,.
TGTGCCAGCTCCTTTGCTAGCGGCGTTGGAGAGACCCAGTACTTC,CASSFASGVGETQYF,TRBV18,TRBJ2-5,once,TRBD2
TGCGCCAGCAGCCCGGCGGGACACGATACGCAGTATTTT,CASSPAGHDTQYF,TRBV5-1,TRBJ2-3,.,.
TGTGCCAGCAGTTTAGGAAACACCATATATTTT,CASSLGNTIYF,TRBV12-3/TRBV12-4,TRBJ1-3,many,.
TGTGCCAGCAGCCGTTACGGGGAGCAGTACTTC,CASSRYGEQYF,TRBV7-9,TRBJ2-7,few,.
TGTGCCAGCACCATGATCCGAGGGACTGAAGCTTTCTTT,CASTMIRGTEAFF,TRBV12-3/TRBV12-4,TRBJ1-1,few,.
TGCAGTGCTAGTTGGAAGGGCACTGAAGCTTTCTTT,CSASWKGTEAFF,TRBV20-1,TRBJ1-1,few,.
TGTGCCAGCAGCCAAGAACGCGGAAAGCAGTTCTTC,CASSQERGKQFF,TRBV3-1,TRBJ2-1,few,.
TGTGCCAGCAACGGTGGAGGGCCTGGGGCCAACGTCCTGACTTTC,CASNGGGPGANVLTF,TRBV12-3/TRBV12-4,TRBJ2-6,few,.
TGTGCCAGCAGCTTCCTCGGACTAGCGGGAGATACGCAGTATTTT,CASSFLGLAGDTQYF,TRBV7-2,TRBJ2-3,.,TRBD2
TGTGCCAGCAGCTTTAGCGCCACCGGGGAGCTGTTTTTT,CASSFSATGELFF,TRBV11-2,TRBJ2-2,few,.
TGCGCCAGCAGCTTGAACCCTACTAGTTTCCCCCCGGATAATGAGCAGTTCTTC,CASSLNPTSFPPDNEQFF,TRBV5-1,TRBJ2-1,.,.
TGTGCCAGCAGTCCATTGACTGGCACAGATACGCAGTATTTT,CASSPLTGTDTQYF,TRBV6-5,TRBJ2-3,.,.
TGTGCCAGCAGCTTTTTAGCGGGAGGACACAATGAGCAGTTCTTC,CASSFLAGGHNEQFF,TRBV5-5,TRBJ2-1,.,TRBD2
TGTGCCATCAGTCCACAGGGAACTAATGAAAAACTGTTTTTT,CAISPQGTNEKLFF,TRBV10-3,TRBJ1-4,.,.
TGCGCCAGCAGCTTGAGAGTGGGGCCAGATACGCAGTATTTT,CASSLRVGPDTQYF,TRBV5-1,TRBJ2-3,.,.
TGTGCCAGCAGCAACGATCGTTGGGGACAGGGGTTCTATGGCTACACCTTC,CASSNDRWGQGFYGYTF,TRBV3-1,TRBJ1-2,.,TRBD1
TGCAGCGCACGACAGGGCCCCACTGAAGCTTTCTTT,CSARQGPTEAFF,TRBV20-1,TRBJ1-1,few,TRBD1
TGCAGCGTTGTTGGGGGGACTCTATACAATGAGCAGTTCTTC,CSVVGGTLYNEQFF,TRBV29-1,TRBJ2-1,few,.
TGTGCCAGCAGCCGGGACTTCATGGGGTCAGATACGCAGTATTTT,CASSRDFMGSDTQYF,TRBV28,TRBJ2-3,.,.
TGTGCCATCAGTGACTCCCCCGGGGAGCAGTACTTC,CAISDSPGEQYF,TRBV10-3,TRBJ2-7,.,.
TGTGCCAGCATCGGAGGACTAGCGGGAGTCCAGAGCACAGATACGCAGTATTTT,CASIGGLAGVQSTDTQYF,TRBV25-1,TRBJ2-3,few,TRBD2
TGCAGCGCTCGACTAGCGGGAGACTACGAGCAGTACTTC,CSARLAGDYEQYF,TRBV29-1,TRBJ2-7,.,TRBD2